A selection of T cell receptor beta chains follows, all from one sample in a study of PD-1 blockade in classical Hodgkin lymphoma. Clones were read by immunoSEQ multiplex PCR, and TCRdb kept only the in-frame ones, dropping some. The data contain about 27,000 clones, 60% to 85% of them singletons. The input for sequencing was CD4+ T cells from blood, taken at baseline. The receptors shown here come from a human donor with classical Hodgkin lymphoma. CDR3s include the opening cysteine and the closing phenylalanine or tryptophan. Clone size appears in some rows only: once, few, many, or a class for an expanded clone.

clone size: .; V gene: TRBV7-7; CDR3 protein: CASSYRGRETQYF
clone size: .; V gene: TRBV7-2; CDR3 protein: CASSSRDSRSGNTIYF
clone size: .; V gene: TRBV6-1; CDR3 protein: CASSEGTDVYEQYF
clone size: .; V gene: TRBV7-8; CDR3 protein: CASSLADSPQPQHF
clone size: few; V gene: TRBV20-1; CDR3 protein: CSAAGEETQYF
clone size: .; V gene: TRBV7-2; CDR3 protein: CASSLGGGVSNQPQHF
clone size: .; V gene: TRBV6-1; CDR3 protein: CASSEVGTFSQGGYTF
clone size: .; V gene: TRBV5-1; CDR3 protein: CASSLSQLPDTQYF
clone size: .; V gene: TRBV29-1; CDR3 protein: CSVEDYGYTF
clone size: .; V gene: TRBV5-1; CDR3 protein: CASSSGGGTDTQYF
clone size: .; V gene: TRBV7-9; CDR3 protein: CASSLGEGIQYF
clone size: .; V gene: TRBV25-1; CDR3 protein: CASSGLGDTQYF
clone size: once; V gene: TRBV7-6; CDR3 protein: CASSLGLATKETQYF
clone size: .; V gene: TRBV11-3; CDR3 protein: CASSLSQGGGTDTQYF
clone size: .; V gene: TRBV5-1; CDR3 protein: CASSAGDGPYEQYF
clone size: .; V gene: TRBV18; CDR3 protein: CASSPLGQFNIQYF
clone size: .; V gene: TRBV5-1; CDR3 protein: CASAATGDREQYF
clone size: few; V gene: TRBV6-6; CDR3 protein: CASRPPRDLNQPQHF
clone size: .; V gene: TRBV9; CDR3 protein: CASSVVGGNTEAFF
clone size: .; V gene: TRBV18; CDR3 protein: CASSPRQGTQETQYF
clone size: .; V gene: TRBV10-3; CDR3 protein: CAIRGGAGQGTDTQYF
clone size: .; V gene: TRBV2; CDR3 protein: CASLPLGPGQAQYF
clone size: .; V gene: TRBV11-3; CDR3 protein: CASSLDGGRNDEQYF
clone size: .; V gene: TRBV28; CDR3 protein: CASSLYGTGDGYTF
clone size: few; V gene: TRBV11-2; CDR3 protein: CASSLAGGRVDTQYF
clone size: .; V gene: TRBV30; CDR3 protein: CAWSQVYGYTF
clone size: .; V gene: TRBV5-6; CDR3 protein: CASKGTAGNTIYF
clone size: .; V gene: TRBV7-2; CDR3 protein: CASSAGLYITDTQYF
clone size: .; V gene: TRBV19; CDR3 protein: CASSKLRASSYEQYF
clone size: .; V gene: TRBV28; CDR3 protein: CASSLTGTGSEYF
clone size: .; V gene: TRBV28; CDR3 protein: CASSTRLATDTQYF
clone size: few; V gene: TRBV7-9; CDR3 protein: CASSLSGTGGVGLYGYTF
clone size: .; V gene: TRBV7-9; CDR3 protein: CASSLAADTDTQYF
clone size: .; V gene: TRBV5-4; CDR3 protein: CASSLDLRTAPEAFF
clone size: .; V gene: TRBV10-1; CDR3 protein: CASSAALWDTEAFF